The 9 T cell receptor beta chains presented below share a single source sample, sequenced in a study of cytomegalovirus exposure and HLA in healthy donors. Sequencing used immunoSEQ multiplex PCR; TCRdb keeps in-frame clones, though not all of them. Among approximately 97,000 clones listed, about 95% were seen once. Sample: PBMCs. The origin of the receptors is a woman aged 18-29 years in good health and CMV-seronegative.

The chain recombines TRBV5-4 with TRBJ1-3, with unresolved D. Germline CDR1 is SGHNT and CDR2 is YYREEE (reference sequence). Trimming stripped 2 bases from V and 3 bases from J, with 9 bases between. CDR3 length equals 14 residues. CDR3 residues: CASSFRENGNTIYF. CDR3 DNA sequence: TGTGCCAGCAGCTTTCGGGAAAATGGAAACACCATATATTTT. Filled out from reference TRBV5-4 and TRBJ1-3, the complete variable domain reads ETGVTQSPTHLIKTRGQQVTLRCSSQSGHNTVSWYQQALGQGPQFIFQYYREEENGRGNFPPRFSGLQFPNYSSELNVNALELDDSALYLCASSFRENGNTIYFGEGSWLTVV.

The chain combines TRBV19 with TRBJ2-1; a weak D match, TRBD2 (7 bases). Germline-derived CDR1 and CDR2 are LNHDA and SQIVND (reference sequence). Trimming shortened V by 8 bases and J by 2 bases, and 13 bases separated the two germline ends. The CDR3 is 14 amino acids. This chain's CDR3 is CASGWGGAYNEQFF. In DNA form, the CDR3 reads TGTGCCAGTGGGTGGGGGGGCGCCTACAATGAGCAGTTCTTC.

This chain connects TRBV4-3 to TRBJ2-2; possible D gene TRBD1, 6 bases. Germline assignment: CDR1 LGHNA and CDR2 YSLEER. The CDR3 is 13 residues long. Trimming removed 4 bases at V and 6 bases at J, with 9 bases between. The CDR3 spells CASSRGGPGELFF. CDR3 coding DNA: TGCGCCAGCAGCCGAGGGGGACCCGGGGAGCTGTTTTTT.

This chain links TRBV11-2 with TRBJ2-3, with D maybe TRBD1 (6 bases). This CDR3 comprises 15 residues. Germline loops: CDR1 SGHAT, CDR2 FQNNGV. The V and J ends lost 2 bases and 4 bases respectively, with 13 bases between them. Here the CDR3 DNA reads TGTGCCAGCAGCTTAATTGGGGGCCCCGCAGATACGCAGTATTTT. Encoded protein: CASSLIGGPADTQYF.

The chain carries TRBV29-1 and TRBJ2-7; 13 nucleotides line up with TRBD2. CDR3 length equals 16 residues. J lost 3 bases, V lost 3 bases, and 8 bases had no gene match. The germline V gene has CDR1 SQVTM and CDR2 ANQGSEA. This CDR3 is CSVEGLAGSADYEQYF. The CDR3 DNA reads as TGCAGCGTTGAGGGACTAGCGGGATCCGCGGACTACGAGCAGTACTTC.

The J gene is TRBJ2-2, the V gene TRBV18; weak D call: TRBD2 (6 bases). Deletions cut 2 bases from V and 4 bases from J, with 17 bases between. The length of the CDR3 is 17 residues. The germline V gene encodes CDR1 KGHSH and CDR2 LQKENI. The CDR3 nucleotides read TGTGCCAGCTCACCAGACATCCCTGGAGGGCGCACCGGGGAGCTGTTTTTT. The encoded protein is CASSPDIPGGRTGELFF.

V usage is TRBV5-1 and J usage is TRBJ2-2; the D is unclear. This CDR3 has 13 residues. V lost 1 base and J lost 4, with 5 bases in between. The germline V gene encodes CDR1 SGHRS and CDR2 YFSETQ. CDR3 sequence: CASSLYSTGELFF. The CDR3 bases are TGCGCCAGCAGCTTGTATTCCACCGGGGAGCTGTTTTTT.

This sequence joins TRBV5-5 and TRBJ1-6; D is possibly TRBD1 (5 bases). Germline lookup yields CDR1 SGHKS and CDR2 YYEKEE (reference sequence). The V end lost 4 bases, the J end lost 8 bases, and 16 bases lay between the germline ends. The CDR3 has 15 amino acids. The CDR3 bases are TGTGCCAGCAGCAGCCGGACCGCCAGGGATTCACCCCTCCACTTT. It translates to CASSSRTARDSPLHF.

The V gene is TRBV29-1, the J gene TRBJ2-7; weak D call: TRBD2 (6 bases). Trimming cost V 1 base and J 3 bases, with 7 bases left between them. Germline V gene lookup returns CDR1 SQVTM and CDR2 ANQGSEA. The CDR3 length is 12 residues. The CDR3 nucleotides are TGCAGCGTTGAAGTGCGGGACTACGAGCAGTACTTC. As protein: CSVEVRDYEQYF.